A selection of T cell receptor beta chains follows, all from one sample in a study of CD8 T cells in Susac syndrome. TCRdb analysed the immunoSEQ multiplex PCR reads with MiXCR anew, one entry per CDR3 protein. Of 250,000 to 300,000 distinct CDR3 sequences detected, approximately 91% appear once; the ten largest clones hold about 0.17%. Sequencing was done on a sample of CD8+ T cells from PBMCs. The receptors come from a human donor with multiple sclerosis. Both conserved end residues are part of each CDR3. The order of the fields is V gene, J gene, clone size, D gene, CDR3 DNA, CDR3 protein. A D gene is named only where the DNA matches it firmly. Rows give clone size only sometimes, using once, few, many, or a class for an expanded clone.

TRBV9,TRBJ2-7,.,TRBD1,TGTGCCAGCAGCGCTCGGGACAGGGGGCATGAGCAGTACTTC,CASSARDRGHEQYF
TRBV20-1,TRBJ2-7,.,.,TGCAGTGCTAGAGATGGGTCTTCCTACGAGCAGTACTTC,CSARDGSSYEQYF
TRBV2,TRBJ2-3,.,.,TGTGCCAGCAGGGGGTACGAAGGCCTCACAGATACGCAGTATTTT,CASRGYEGLTDTQYF
TRBV7-2,TRBJ2-4,.,TRBD1,TGTGCCAGCAGCTCCCCTCTGGGGGACAGTCACTTC,CASSSPLGDSHF
TRBV20-1,TRBJ2-7,.,TRBD2,TGCAGTGCTGTCCGACCGGGACTAGCGGGGCTAAGCTCCTACGAGCAGTACTTC,CSAVRPGLAGLSSYEQYF
TRBV19,TRBJ2-2,.,.,TGTGCCAGTAGTATCGACAGTTTCAACACCGGGGAGCTGTTTTTT,CASSIDSFNTGELFF
TRBV27,TRBJ2-7,.,.,TGTGCCAGCAGTTTCTCGCAGGGAAACCACGAGCAGTACTTC,CASSFSQGNHEQYF
TRBV23-1,TRBJ1-1,.,.,TGCGCCAGCAGTCCCGGTCGCCGTAAGATTGGGAACACTGAAGCTTTCTTT,CASSPGRRKIGNTEAFF
TRBV25-1,TRBJ2-2,once,.,TGTGCCAGAGGACAGGGAGGGTTCACCGGGGAGCTGTTTTTT,CARGQGGFTGELFF
TRBV11-2,TRBJ2-7,.,TRBD2,TGTGCCAGCAGCTTGGGGGGGGACGCCGACGAGCAGTACTTC,CASSLGGDADEQYF
TRBV27,TRBJ2-2,.,.,TGTGCCAGCAGCCCAGGGGTGGCCGGGGAGCTGTTTTTT,CASSPGVAGELFF
TRBV3-1,TRBJ2-7,.,.,TGTGCCAGCAGCCAAGTCTCGGGAGTAGACGAGCAGTACTTC,CASSQVSGVDEQYF
TRBV7-8,TRBJ2-3,.,TRBD2,TGTGCCAGCAGCTTTCCGACTAGCGGGGGGGGTAATACGCAGTATTTT,CASSFPTSGGGNTQYF
TRBV20-1,TRBJ2-7,.,TRBD1,TGCAGTGCTAGGCACCGGGACAGGGGTTACGAGCAGTACTTC,CSARHRDRGYEQYF
TRBV6-1,TRBJ2-7,.,.,TGTGCCAGCAGTGTTGGGATCTCTAGGGAGCAGTACTTC,CASSVGISREQYF
TRBV9,TRBJ2-1,.,TRBD2,TGTGCCAGCACGGGACTAGCGGGAGACAATGAGCAGTTCTTC,CASTGLAGDNEQFF
TRBV14,TRBJ2-7,.,.,TGTGCCAGCAGCCAAGGGGACACGTACTTC,CASSQGDTYF
TRBV3-1,TRBJ2-5,.,TRBD2,TGTGCCAGCAGCCAAGAGGTGCCGAGCGGGATCCAAGAGACCCAGTACTTC,CASSQEVPSGIQETQYF
TRBV6-5,TRBJ2-7,.,TRBD2,TGTGCCAGCTTTCAAGCGGGGAGCTCCTACGAGCAGTACTTC,CASFQAGSSYEQYF
TRBV19,TRBJ2-1,.,TRBD1,TGTGCCAGTAGTCATGGTGGGACAGACAATGAGCAGTTCTTC,CASSHGGTDNEQFF
TRBV4-3,TRBJ2-3,.,.,TGCGCCAGCAGCCATGGCACAGATACGCAGTATTTT,CASSHGTDTQYF
TRBV10-3,TRBJ2-7,.,TRBD2,TGTGCCATCAGTTTATCCTCGACTAGCGGGAGGAGGTACGAGCAGTACTTC,CAISLSSTSGRRYEQYF
TRBV19,TRBJ2-7,few,TRBD1,TGTGCCAGTAGTCCCGGGACAGGGCTCTCCTACGAGCAGTACTTC,CASSPGTGLSYEQYF
TRBV5-4,TRBJ2-1,.,.,TGTGCCAGCAGCCCAGTGGATTACAATGAGCAGTTCTTC,CASSPVDYNEQFF
TRBV10-3,TRBJ2-7,.,.,TGTGCCATCAGTGGCCCGGGAACGGATTCGGGATTGTACGAGCAGTACTTC,CAISGPGTDSGLYEQYF
TRBV7-9,TRBJ2-2,few,TRBD1,TGTGCCAGCAGCAAAGGACAGGATTACACCGGGGAGCTGTTTTTT,CASSKGQDYTGELFF
TRBV28,TRBJ2-7,.,.,TGTGCCAGCAGTTCCGCACTAGCCTACGAGCAGTACTTC,CASSSALAYEQYF
TRBV15,TRBJ1-4,.,TRBD1,TGTGCCACCAGCGGACAGGGGGCTAATGAAAAACTGTTTTTT,CATSGQGANEKLFF
TRBV28,TRBJ1-5,.,.,TGTGCCAGCAGTTCCGGAAAACAGCCCCAGCATTTT,CASSSGKQPQHF
TRBV6-2/TRBV6-3,TRBJ2-3,.,TRBD2,TGTGCCAGCAGTCCTCGGGGGGACACAGATACGCAGTATTTT,CASSPRGDTDTQYF
TRBV5-1,TRBJ2-1,.,.,TGCGCCAGCAAGGCGGTCTACAATGAGCAGTTCTTC,CASKAVYNEQFF
TRBV9,TRBJ1-2,.,.,TGTGCCAGCAGCGTAGGTCAGACTATTAACTATGGCTACACCTTC,CASSVGQTINYGYTF
TRBV4-3,TRBJ1-1,.,.,TGCGCCAGCAGCCAAGGGGAACAGGGTTACGCTGAAGCTTTCTTT,CASSQGEQGYAEAFF
TRBV7-7,TRBJ2-5,.,.,TGTGCTAGCAGCCAGGAGGTTTCGATGCGGGGTGAGGAGACCCAGTACTTC,CASSQEVSMRGEETQYF
TRBV4-1,TRBJ2-2,.,.,TGCGCCAGCAGCCAAGATGGGGGACCCTACACCGGGGAGCTGTTTTTT,CASSQDGGPYTGELFF
TRBV30,TRBJ2-2,.,TRBD1,TGTGCCTGCCCAAACCCTACAGGGGTCCCCGGGGAGCTGTTTTTT,CACPNPTGVPGELFF
TRBV6-1,TRBJ2-5,.,TRBD1,TGTGCCAGCACAGGACAGGAGCAAGAGACCCAGTACTTC,CASTGQEQETQYF
TRBV20-1,TRBJ2-3,.,.,TGCAGTGCTCCCTACCCAGACACAGATACGCAGTATTTT,CSAPYPDTDTQYF
TRBV19,TRBJ2-1,few,.,TGTGCCAGTAGTATGGGGGCGCGGTCCTACAATGAGCAGTTCTTC,CASSMGARSYNEQFF
TRBV30,TRBJ2-1,.,.,TGTGCCTGGAACCCAACGGGGGCCCCCTACAATGAGCAGTTCTTC,CAWNPTGAPYNEQFF
TRBV7-3,TRBJ2-7,once,.,TGTGCCAGCAGCCAAGGGCCGGGTCCTATACACGAGCAGTACTTC,CASSQGPGPIHEQYF
TRBV20-1,TRBJ2-1,.,TRBD2,TGCAGTGCAACCCTAGCGGGAGGGCCTGGTCATGAGCAGTTCTTC,CSATLAGGPGHEQFF
TRBV7-7,TRBJ2-5,.,.,TGTGCTAGCAGCCCGACAGATCAAGAGACCCAGTACTTC,CASSPTDQETQYF
TRBV5-1,TRBJ2-1,.,.,TGCGCCAGCAGCTTGTGGGGTGACAGCAATGAGCAGTTCTTC,CASSLWGDSNEQFF
TRBV7-9,TRBJ2-7,.,.,TGTGCCAGCAGCTTAGGAGAGGGTACCCACGAGCAGTACTTC,CASSLGEGTHEQYF
TRBV27,TRBJ2-7,.,TRBD2,TGTGCCAGCAGTTTGGGGGGGCTAGCGGGGGACCAGTACTTC,CASSLGGLAGDQYF
TRBV6-2/TRBV6-3,TRBJ2-5,.,TRBD1,TGTGCCAGCAGTTCCGCACCGGGACAGGGTAGAGAGACCCAGTACTTC,CASSSAPGQGRETQYF
TRBV6-2/TRBV6-3,TRBJ2-6,.,.,TGTGCCAGCAGTTTAGTTGGGGCCAACGTCCTGACTTTC,CASSLVGANVLTF
TRBV2,TRBJ1-1,.,.,TGTGCCAGCAGCGCAAATCAAAATGAAGTGGCTTTCTTT,CASSANQNEVAFF
TRBV7-8,TRBJ1-3,.,TRBD1,TGTGCCAGCACCCAGGGGGCTGGAAACACCATATATTTT,CASTQGAGNTIYF
TRBV5-6,TRBJ2-7,.,.,TGTGCCAGCAGCTTTGTGCAGGGCCCCTACGAGCAGTACTTC,CASSFVQGPYEQYF
TRBV6-2/TRBV6-3,TRBJ2-3,.,.,TGTGCCAGCAGTATTGGGGCGGAACACACAGATACGCAGTATTTT,CASSIGAEHTDTQYF
TRBV9,TRBJ1-1,once,.,TGTGCCAGCAGCGTAGGAGGGTATGGGGGGAACACTGAAGCTTTCTTT,CASSVGGYGGNTEAFF
TRBV24-1,TRBJ2-3,.,.,TGTGCCACCAGTAGTTGGGATACGCAGTATTTT,CATSSWDTQYF
TRBV28,TRBJ2-1,.,TRBD1,TGTGCCAGCATGCAGGGGGCGGATGAGCAGTTCTTC,CASMQGADEQFF
TRBV30,TRBJ1-6,.,.,TGTGCCTGGAGTTCCCGATTCAGGGAAGTTGGTAATTCACCCCTCCACTTT,CAWSSRFREVGNSPLHF
TRBV2,TRBJ1-1,.,.,TGTGCCAGCAGTGGGGGGAGGATGAACACTGAAGCTTTCTTT,CASSGGRMNTEAFF
TRBV4-3,TRBJ2-5,.,.,TGCGCCAGCAGCCAAGATGAGGCGGGGTGGGAGACCCAGTACTTC,CASSQDEAGWETQYF
TRBV18,TRBJ2-6,.,.,TGTGCCAGCTCACATATCCGGGACCTAAGTGGGGCCAACGTCCTGACTTTC,CASSHIRDLSGANVLTF
TRBV12-3/TRBV12-4,TRBJ2-1,.,TRBD2,TGTGCCAGCGGAGGGACTAGCGGGGTCAATGAGCAGTTCTTC,CASGGTSGVNEQFF